This T cell receptor beta chain was retrieved from a study of blood T cell repertoires in COVID-19. Background on the study: Collection of acute and convalescent COVID-19 samples took place in the United States, Italy and Spain.

TCRdb's copy holds only in-frame clones and misses some; the assay was immunoSEQ multiplex PCR. This sample has about 92,000 clones, with around three quarters found just once. This CDR3 has 15 amino acids. Germline V gene sequence: CDR1 SGDLS, CDR2 YYNGEE. Trimming shortened V by 0 bases and J by 3 bases, and 10 bases separated the two germline ends. The receptor was derived from a woman in her sixties or seventies with acute or convalescent COVID-19. The rearrangement links TRBV9 to TRBJ1-3; no definite D call. Sequenced input: peripheral blood. CDR3 bases: TGTGCCAGCAGCGTAGGGTCGGGAGGTGGAAACACCATATATTTT. This gives the protein CASSVGSGGGNTIYF.